The rows below give T cell receptor beta chains drawn from one sample of a study of blood T cell repertoires in COVID-19. Method: immunoSEQ multiplex PCR; TCRdb's copy keeps in-frame clones and lacks some. The data show about 250,000 clones, with around 90% seen just once and about 6% held by the top ten. The sequencing input was PBMCs or T cells enriched from blood (not recorded which). The receptors were gathered from a woman in her 30s with acute COVID-19. CDR3s include the opening cysteine and the closing phenylalanine or tryptophan. D genes are given only for firm matches. Expanded clones are given a class, and other clones once, few, many or no size at all.

>TRBJ2-2|once|17|TRBV7-6|NA
CASSQEVGSPDTGELFF
TGTGCCAGCAGCCAAGAGGTCGGGAGCCCCGACACCGGGGAGCTGTTTTTT
>TRBJ2-2|NA|13|TRBV6-5|NA
CASIWVGTGELFF
TGTGCCAGCATCTGGGTCGGGACCGGGGAGCTGTTTTTT
>TRBJ1-5|NA|13|TRBV9|NA
CATRDPGAQPQHF
TGTGCCACCAGGGACCCTGGGGCTCAGCCCCAGCATTTT
>TRBJ1-3|NA|15|TRBV7-9|NA
CASSFQGASGNTIYF
TGTGCCAGCAGCTTTCAGGGCGCCTCTGGAAACACCATATATTTT
>TRBJ2-7|NA|14|TRBV28|TRBD2
CASSKPGLDYEQYF
TGTGCCAGCAGCAAACCGGGACTAGACTACGAGCAGTACTTC
>TRBJ1-2|NA|13|TRBV9|NA
CASSVEPLEGYTF
TGTGCCAGCAGCGTAGAGCCCCTAGAGGGCTACACCTTC
>TRBJ1-5|once|13|TRBV19|NA
CASSMDSWGPQHF
TGTGCCAGTAGTATGGACAGTTGGGGGCCCCAGCATTTT
>TRBJ2-1|NA|15|TRBV7-3|TRBD1
CASSPSGGVGNEQFF
TGTGCCAGCAGCCCGTCAGGGGGCGTGGGCAATGAGCAGTTCTTC
>TRBJ1-2|NA|15|TRBV2|TRBD1
CASRPETGGSSGYTF
TGTGCCAGCAGGCCAGAGACAGGGGGCTCAAGTGGCTACACCTTC
>TRBJ2-7|NA|16|TRBV5-1|TRBD1
CASSYPTGGGSNEQYF
TGCGCCAGCAGCTACCCGACAGGGGGAGGATCGAACGAGCAGTACTTC
>TRBJ2-1|NA|16|TRBV7-6|TRBD1
CASSPSGTGVYNEQFF
TGTGCCAGCAGCCCTTCCGGGACAGGGGTCTACAATGAGCAGTTCTTC
>TRBJ1-4|NA|12|TRBV7-8|NA
CASSPSNEKLFF
TGTGCCAGCAGCCCCTCCAATGAAAAACTGTTTTTT
>TRBJ2-2|NA|17|TRBV19|TRBD1
CASSSRPGQGGTGELFF
TGTGCCAGTAGTTCCCGTCCGGGACAGGGAGGGACCGGGGAGCTGTTTTTT
>TRBJ1-4|NA|15|TRBV2|TRBD1
CASSEPTGGGEKLFF
TGTGCCAGCAGTGAACCGACAGGGGGCGGTGAAAAACTGTTTTTT
>TRBJ1-4|NA|15|TRBV14|NA
CASSQSQGTNEKLFF
TGTGCCAGCAGCCAATCCCAGGGAACTAATGAAAAACTGTTTTTT
>TRBJ1-2|NA|13|TRBV27|NA
CASSHDNNYGYTF
TGTGCCAGCAGCCATGACAATAACTATGGCTACACCTTC
>TRBJ2-3|NA|18|TRBV10-3|TRBD2
CAISEAGTSGGRRDTQYF
TGTGCCATCAGTGAAGCCGGGACTAGCGGGGGGAGGAGAGATACGCAGTATTTT
>TRBJ2-6|once|17|TRBV7-9|TRBD2
CASSLTSGGAGANVLTF
TGTGCCAGCAGCTTAACTAGCGGGGGGGCCGGGGCCAACGTCCTGACTTTC
>TRBJ2-7|NA|14|TRBV2|NA
CASSEETGTYEQYF
TGTGCCAGCAGTGAGGAAACAGGGACCTACGAGCAGTACTTC
>TRBJ2-1|few|15|TRBV7-2|NA
CASSSDWATYNEQFF
TGTGCCAGCAGCTCGGACTGGGCCACCTACAATGAGCAGTTCTTC
>TRBJ1-2|NA|15|TRBV5-4|NA
CASGSGRGRNYGYTF
TGTGCCAGCGGATCAGGCAGGGGACGTAACTATGGCTACACCTTC
>TRBJ1-3|once|18|TRBV18|NA
CASSPLGVSGFSGNTIYF
TGTGCCAGCTCACCACTGGGAGTTTCAGGCTTCTCTGGAAACACCATATATTTT
>TRBJ2-7|NA|14|TRBV28|TRBD2
CASLGRGGSYEQYF
TGTGCCAGCCTGGGGCGGGGGGGCTCCTACGAGCAGTACTTC
>TRBJ1-2|NA|13|TRBV5-8|NA
CASSPYQNYGYTF
TGTGCCAGCAGTCCTTATCAGAACTATGGCTACACCTTC